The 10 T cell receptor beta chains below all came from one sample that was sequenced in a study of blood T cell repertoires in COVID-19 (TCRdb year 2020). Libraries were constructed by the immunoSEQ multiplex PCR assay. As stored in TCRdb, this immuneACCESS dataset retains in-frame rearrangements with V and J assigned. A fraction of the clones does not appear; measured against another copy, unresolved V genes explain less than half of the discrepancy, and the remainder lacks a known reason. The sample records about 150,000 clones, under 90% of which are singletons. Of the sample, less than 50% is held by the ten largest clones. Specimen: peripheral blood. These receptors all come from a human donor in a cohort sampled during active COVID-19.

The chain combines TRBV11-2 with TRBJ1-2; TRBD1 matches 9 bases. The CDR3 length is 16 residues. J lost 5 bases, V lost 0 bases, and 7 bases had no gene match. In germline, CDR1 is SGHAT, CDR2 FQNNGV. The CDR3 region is CASSLDLQGAWYGYTF. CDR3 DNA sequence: TGTGCCAGCAGCTTAGATCTACAGGGGGCATGGTATGGCTACACCTTC. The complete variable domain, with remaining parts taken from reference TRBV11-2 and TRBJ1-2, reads EAGVAQSPRYKIIEKRQSVAFWCNPISGHATLYWYQQILGQGPKLLIQFQNNGVVDDSQLPKDRFSAERLKGVDSTLKIQPAKLEDSAVYLCASSLDLQGAWYGYTFGSGTRLTVV.

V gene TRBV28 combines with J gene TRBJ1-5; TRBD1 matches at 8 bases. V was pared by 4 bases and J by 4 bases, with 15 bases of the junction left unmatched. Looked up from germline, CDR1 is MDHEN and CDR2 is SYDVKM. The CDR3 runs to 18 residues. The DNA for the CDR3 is TGTGCCAGCAGTTCATTCCTACCTATGGACAGGGCGAATCAGCCCCAGCATTTT. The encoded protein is CASSSFLPMDRANQPQHF.

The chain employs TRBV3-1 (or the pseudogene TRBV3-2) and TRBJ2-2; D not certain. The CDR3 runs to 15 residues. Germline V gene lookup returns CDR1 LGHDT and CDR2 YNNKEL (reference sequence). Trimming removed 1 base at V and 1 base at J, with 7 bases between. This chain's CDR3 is CASSQVNRNTGELFF. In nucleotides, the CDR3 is TGTGCCAGCAGCCAAGTCAATAGGAACACCGGGGAGCTGTTTTTT.

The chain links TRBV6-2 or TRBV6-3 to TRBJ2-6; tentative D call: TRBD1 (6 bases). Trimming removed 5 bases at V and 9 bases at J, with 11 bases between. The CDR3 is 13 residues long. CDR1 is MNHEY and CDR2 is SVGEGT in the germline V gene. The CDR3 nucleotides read TGTGCCAGCAGTCCCGGACAGATCAACGTCCTGACTTTC. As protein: CASSPGQINVLTF.

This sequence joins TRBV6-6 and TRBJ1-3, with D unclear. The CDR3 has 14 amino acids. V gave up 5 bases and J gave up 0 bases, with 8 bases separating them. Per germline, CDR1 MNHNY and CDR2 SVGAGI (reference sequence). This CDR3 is CASSAGNSGNTIYF. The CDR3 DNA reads TGTGCCAGCAGTGCCGGGAACTCTGGAAACACCATATATTTT.

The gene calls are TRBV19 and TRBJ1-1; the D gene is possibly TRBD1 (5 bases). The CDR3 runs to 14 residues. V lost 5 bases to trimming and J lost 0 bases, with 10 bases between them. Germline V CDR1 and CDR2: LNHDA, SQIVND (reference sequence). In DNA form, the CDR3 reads TGTGCCAGTAGTGACAGTTTTATGAACACTGAAGCTTTCTTT. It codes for CASSDSFMNTEAFF.

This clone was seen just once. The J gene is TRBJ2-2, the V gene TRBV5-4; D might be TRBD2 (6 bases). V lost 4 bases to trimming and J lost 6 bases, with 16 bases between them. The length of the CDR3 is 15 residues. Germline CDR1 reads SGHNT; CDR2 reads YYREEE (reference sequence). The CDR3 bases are TGTGCCAGCAGCGGCCGGGAGCTCCAATCCGGGGAGCTGTTTTTT. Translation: CASSGRELQSGELFF.

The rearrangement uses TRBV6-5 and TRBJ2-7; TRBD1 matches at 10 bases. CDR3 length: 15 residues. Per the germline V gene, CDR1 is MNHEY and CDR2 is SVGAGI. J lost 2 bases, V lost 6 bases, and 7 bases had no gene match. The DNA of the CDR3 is TGTGCCAGCAGCGTTAGGACAGGGGGAACCTACGAGCAGTACTTC. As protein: CASSVRTGGTYEQYF.

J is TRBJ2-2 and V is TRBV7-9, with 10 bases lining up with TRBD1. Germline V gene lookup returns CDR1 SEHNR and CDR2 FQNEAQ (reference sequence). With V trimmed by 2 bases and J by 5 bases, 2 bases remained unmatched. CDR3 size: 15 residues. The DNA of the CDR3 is TGTGCCAGCAGCTTAAGACAGGGGGCGACCGGGGAGCTGTTTTTT. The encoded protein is CASSLRQGATGELFF. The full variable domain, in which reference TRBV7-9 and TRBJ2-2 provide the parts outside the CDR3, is DTGVSQNPRHKITKRGQNVTFRCDPISEHNRLYWYRQTLGQGPEFLTYFQNEAQLEKSRLLSDRFSAERPKGSFSTLEIQRTEQGDSAMYLCASSLRQGATGELFFGEGSRLTVL.

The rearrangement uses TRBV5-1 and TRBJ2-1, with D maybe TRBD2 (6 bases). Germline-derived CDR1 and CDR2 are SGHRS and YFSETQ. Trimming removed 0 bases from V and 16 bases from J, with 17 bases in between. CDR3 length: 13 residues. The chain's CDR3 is CASSLGDSAPVFF. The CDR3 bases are TGCGCCAGCAGCTTGGGGGACTCGGCTCCGGTTTTCTTC.